Listed here is a single TCR beta chain. The entry originates in a study of T cell changes during pregnancy in multiple sclerosis. This CDR3 spans 15 amino acids. V lost 1 base, J lost 2 bases, and 3 bases stayed unmatched. Germline loops: CDR1 SGHNT, CDR2 YENEEA. The data were produced by immunoSEQ multiplex PCR, yet TCRdb's version contains in-frame clones alone and is incomplete. Among around 70,000 clones, approximately 92% were seen once, and the ten largest hold about 2.2%. This clonotype was obtained from a female donor with multiple sclerosis, enrolled in a pregnancy study. The V and J genes are TRBV11-3 and TRBJ2-3, with 7 bases that match TRBD1. The sample was peripheral blood, taken before pregnancy. The CDR3 reads CASSLGQGNTDTQYF. CDR3 coding DNA: TGTGCCAGCAGCTTAGGACAGGGAAACACAGATACGCAGTATTTT.